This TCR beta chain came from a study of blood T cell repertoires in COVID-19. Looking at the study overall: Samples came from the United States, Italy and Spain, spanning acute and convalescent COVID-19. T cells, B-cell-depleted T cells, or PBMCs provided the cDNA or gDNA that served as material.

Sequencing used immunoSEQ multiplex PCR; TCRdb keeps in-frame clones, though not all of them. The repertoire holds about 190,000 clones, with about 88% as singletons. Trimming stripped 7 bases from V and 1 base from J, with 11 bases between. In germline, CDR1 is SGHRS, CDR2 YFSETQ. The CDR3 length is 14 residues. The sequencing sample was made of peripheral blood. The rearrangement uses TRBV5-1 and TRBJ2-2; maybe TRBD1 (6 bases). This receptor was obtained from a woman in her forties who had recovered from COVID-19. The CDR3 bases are TGCGCCAGCCGACAGGCGTTGAACACCGGGGAGCTGTTTTTT. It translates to CASRQALNTGELFF.